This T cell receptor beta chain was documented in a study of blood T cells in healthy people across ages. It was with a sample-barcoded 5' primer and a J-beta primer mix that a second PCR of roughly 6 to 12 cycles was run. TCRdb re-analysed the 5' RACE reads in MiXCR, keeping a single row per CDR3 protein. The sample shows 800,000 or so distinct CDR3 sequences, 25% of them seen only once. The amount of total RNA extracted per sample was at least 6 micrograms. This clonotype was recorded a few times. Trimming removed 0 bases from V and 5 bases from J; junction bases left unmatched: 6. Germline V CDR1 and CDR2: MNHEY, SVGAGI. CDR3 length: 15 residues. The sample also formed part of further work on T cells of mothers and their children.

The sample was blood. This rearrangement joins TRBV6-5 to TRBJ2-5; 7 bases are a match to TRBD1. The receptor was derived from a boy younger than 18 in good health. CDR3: CASSYSGQANETQYF. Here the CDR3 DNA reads TGTGCCAGCAGTTACTCCGGACAGGCCAACGAGACCCAGTACTTC.